The rows below give T cell receptor beta chains drawn from one sample of a study of control samples from healthy donors and cancer patients. Measured with immunoSEQ multiplex PCR; TCRdb has only the in-frame clones, and not every one. This sample has roughly 150,000 clones, with roughly nine tenths found just once. Sequenced sample: blood. The origin of the receptors is a young man in good health. Both conserved end residues are part of each CDR3. D genes are given only for firm matches. For some rows the clone size is stated as once, few or many, or as a class when expanded; others skip it.

d_call	v_call	clone_size	j_call	cdr3_nt	cdr3_aa
NA	TRBV5-8	NA	TRBJ1-3	TGTGCCAGCAGCTTAGGGGCATACTCTGGAAACACCATATATTTT	CASSLGAYSGNTIYF
NA	TRBV6-6	NA	TRBJ2-1	TGTGCCAGCAGTTCCAATGCGGGTGAGCAGTTCTTC	CASSSNAGEQFF
TRBD1	TRBV24-1	NA	TRBJ2-1	TGTGCCACCAGTGTCCGGGACAGGGGGCTTGGTAGTAAGCAGTTCTTC	CATSVRDRGLGSKQFF
TRBD2	TRBV15	NA	TRBJ2-3	TGTGCCACCAGACTAGCGGGATTGGATACGCAGTATTTT	CATRLAGLDTQYF
NA	TRBV13	NA	TRBJ1-1	TGTGCCAGCAGCCCCACAGGATTACAGGGACTCAACACTGAAGCTTTCTTT	CASSPTGLQGLNTEAFF
NA	TRBV25-1	NA	TRBJ2-7	TGTGCCAGCAGTGCCACCGGGAACTCCTACGAGCAGTACTTC	CASSATGNSYEQYF
TRBD2	TRBV7-3	NA	TRBJ2-3	TGTGCCAGCAGCCCTAGCGGGAGATACACAGATACGCAGTATTTT	CASSPSGRYTDTQYF
NA	TRBV6-2/TRBV6-3	few	TRBJ1-5	TGTGCCAGCAGTCCCTCACGGGTGGGCTACCAGCCCCAGCATTTT	CASSPSRVGYQPQHF
NA	TRBV19	NA	TRBJ1-3	TGTGCCAGTAGAGAGGGGCGCTCTGGAAACACCATATATTTT	CASREGRSGNTIYF
TRBD1	TRBV5-1	once	TRBJ2-7	TGCGCCAGCAGCCCCGGGACAGGGATAACCTACGAGCAGTACTTC	CASSPGTGITYEQYF
TRBD1	TRBV6-2/TRBV6-3	NA	TRBJ1-5	TGTGCCAGCAGTCCCGCAGGGGGGGTGAATCAGCCCCAGCATTTT	CASSPAGGVNQPQHF
NA	TRBV7-2	NA	TRBJ1-2	TGTGCCAGCAGTTCACAGGGTGTCGGCTATGGCTACACCTTC	CASSSQGVGYGYTF
TRBD2	TRBV4-3	few	TRBJ2-3	TGCGCCAGCAGCCCGGGACTAGCGGGGGGGCCTAGCACAGATACGCAGTATTTT	CASSPGLAGGPSTDTQYF
NA	TRBV5-4	once	TRBJ2-3	TGTGCCACTGGAAGGAGCGAGACGCAGTATTTT	CATGRSETQYF
TRBD2	TRBV27	NA	TRBJ2-3	TGTGCCAGCAGCCGGGCCGGGACTAGCGCCCTCACAGATACGCAGTATTTT	CASSRAGTSALTDTQYF
NA	TRBV7-9	NA	TRBJ1-3	TGTGCCAGCAGCTTAGAACAGGGCTCTGGAAACACCATATATTTT	CASSLEQGSGNTIYF
NA	TRBV27	NA	TRBJ1-1	TGTGCCAGCAGTTCACCGAGGATGGAGGGGAACACTGAAGCTTTCTTT	CASSSPRMEGNTEAFF
NA	TRBV3-1/TRBV3-2	NA	TRBJ2-5	TGTGCCAGCACCCTGAATTTGGAGACCCAGTACTTC	CASTLNLETQYF
NA	TRBV1	NA	TRBJ1-1	TGCACCAGCAGCCAAGACAGGGGGATTGAAGCTTTCTTT	CTSSQDRGIEAFF
NA	TRBV9	once	TRBJ1-2	TGTGCCAGCAGCGCGAAGACAGTTACTTATGGCTACACCTTC	CASSAKTVTYGYTF
TRBD1	TRBV4-3	NA	TRBJ1-3	TGCGCCAGCAGCCAAGGCACAGGGGTCTCCGGAAACACCATATATTTT	CASSQGTGVSGNTIYF
NA	TRBV12-3/TRBV12-4	NA	TRBJ2-7	TGTGCCACCAGCCCCTACGAGCAGTACTTC	CATSPYEQYF
TRBD1	TRBV2	NA	TRBJ1-1	TGTGCCAGCAGCAACAGGGGAACTTTCTTT	CASSNRGTFF
TRBD1	TRBV5-8	NA	TRBJ1-2	TGTGCCAGCACCCGAGGACAGGAGGGCTATGGCTACACCTTC	CASTRGQEGYGYTF
NA	TRBV19	NA	TRBJ1-1	TGTGCCAGTAGTATGGGTCAGCCGATGAACACTGAAGCTTTCTTT	CASSMGQPMNTEAFF
NA	TRBV6-4	NA	TRBJ2-3	TGTGCCAGCAGTGAAAACGCCGAGGGCCCAGATACGCAGTATTTT	CASSENAEGPDTQYF
NA	TRBV28	NA	TRBJ1-1	TGTGCCAGCACCAGCTCCGACATTAACACTGAAGCTTTCTTT	CASTSSDINTEAFF
NA	TRBV13	NA	TRBJ2-3	TGTGCCAGCAGCTTAAACCCGGGACTTATCACAGATACGCAGTATTTT	CASSLNPGLITDTQYF
NA	TRBV11-3	NA	TRBJ1-2	TGTGCCAGCAGCAGCCGCGGTTCTGGCTACACCTTC	CASSSRGSGYTF
NA	TRBV7-9	once	TRBJ2-5	TGTGCCAGCAGCTTTCTGACAGTACAAGAGACCCAGTACTTC	CASSFLTVQETQYF
NA	TRBV12-3/TRBV12-4	NA	TRBJ2-2	TGTGCCAGCAGTTTAGGGACCGGGGAGCTGTTTTTT	CASSLGTGELFF
NA	TRBV19	NA	TRBJ1-1	TGTGCCAGTAGGACACAGGTCGGATGGACTGAAGCTTTCTTT	CASRTQVGWTEAFF
NA	TRBV18	NA	TRBJ1-2	TGTGCCAGCTCACTACAAGGGGATAACTATGGCTACACCTTC	CASSLQGDNYGYTF
NA	TRBV6-5	once	TRBJ2-3	TGTGCCAGCAGTTGGACAGAGCCTAGCACAGATACGCAGTATTTT	CASSWTEPSTDTQYF
NA	TRBV7-3	few	TRBJ2-5	TGTGCCAGCAGCTTAGGGCAGCAAGAGACCCAGTACTTC	CASSLGQQETQYF
NA	TRBV27	NA	TRBJ1-1	TGTGCCAGCAGTTTACCGGGGCGTGGGTCTTTCTTT	CASSLPGRGSFF
TRBD2	TRBV9	NA	TRBJ2-5	TGTGCCAGCAGCGTGTTGGTCGGACTAGCGGAAGAGACCCAGTACTTC	CASSVLVGLAEETQYF
TRBD1	TRBV3-1/TRBV3-2	NA	TRBJ1-3	TGTGCCAGCAGCCATGGGACAGCTGGAAACACCATATATTTT	CASSHGTAGNTIYF
NA	TRBV5-4	NA	TRBJ1-1	TGTGCCAGCAGCCGAGGGGGGGGGCCGAACACTGAAGCTTTCTTT	CASSRGGGPNTEAFF
NA	TRBV6-5	NA	TRBJ1-2	TGTGCCAGCAGTCCCTATATGGGGGTGAACTACACCTTC	CASSPYMGVNYTF
TRBD2	TRBV7-2	NA	TRBJ2-7	TGTGCCAGCAGCTTCCTAGCGGTTACCTACGAGCAGTACTTC	CASSFLAVTYEQYF
NA	TRBV6-2/TRBV6-3	NA	TRBJ2-6	TGTGCCAGCAGTTACGGCCCGTGGGCTACTGGGGCCAACGTCCTGACTTTC	CASSYGPWATGANVLTF
NA	TRBV12-3/TRBV12-4	NA	TRBJ2-5	TGTGCCAGCAGTTCGAACAGGGTCGAGACCCAGTACTTC	CASSSNRVETQYF
NA	TRBV11-3	NA	TRBJ1-1	TGTGCCAGCAGCTTAGGACAGTTAGGGCGAACTGAAGCTTTCTTT	CASSLGQLGRTEAFF
NA	TRBV6-2/TRBV6-3	NA	TRBJ1-2	TGTGCCAGCAGTTACCGGGCGGTCTATGGCTACACCTTC	CASSYRAVYGYTF
TRBD1	TRBV7-8	NA	TRBJ2-1	TGTGCCAGCAGCCGCCTTGGGACAGGGGAGCAGTTCTTC	CASSRLGTGEQFF
TRBD1	TRBV14	NA	TRBJ2-7	TGTGCCAGCAGCCTTGGGACAGGCTCCTACGAGCAGTACTTC	CASSLGTGSYEQYF
NA	TRBV5-1	NA	TRBJ1-1	TGCGCCAGCAGCTTGGAGGTGGGAGTGGACACTGAAGCTTTCTTT	CASSLEVGVDTEAFF
NA	TRBV15	NA	TRBJ1-1	TGTGCCACCAGCCCCTACCCGGGTTACACTGAAGCTTTCTTT	CATSPYPGYTEAFF
NA	TRBV7-9	NA	TRBJ1-1	TGTGCCAGCAGCTTAGTAGGGGTTGAAGCTTTCTTT	CASSLVGVEAFF
NA	TRBV9	NA	TRBJ2-3	TGTGCCAGCAGCGTAGTGGAGGGGAGAACAGATACGCAGTATTTT	CASSVVEGRTDTQYF
TRBD1	TRBV11-3	NA	TRBJ2-7	TGTGCCAGCAGCTTATCCCAGGGGGAGACCTACGAGCAGTACTTC	CASSLSQGETYEQYF
NA	TRBV5-4	NA	TRBJ2-1	TGTGCCAGCAGCTTACGGGGGAGTAACTACAATGAGCAGTTCTTC	CASSLRGSNYNEQFF
NA	TRBV5-6	NA	TRBJ2-7	TGTGCCAGCAGCTTTCCACAGGGCCCCTACGAGCAGTACTTC	CASSFPQGPYEQYF
NA	TRBV7-9	NA	TRBJ1-1	TGTGCCAGCAGCCTAGGTCGGACAGCCGTGAACACTGAAGCTTTCTTT	CASSLGRTAVNTEAFF